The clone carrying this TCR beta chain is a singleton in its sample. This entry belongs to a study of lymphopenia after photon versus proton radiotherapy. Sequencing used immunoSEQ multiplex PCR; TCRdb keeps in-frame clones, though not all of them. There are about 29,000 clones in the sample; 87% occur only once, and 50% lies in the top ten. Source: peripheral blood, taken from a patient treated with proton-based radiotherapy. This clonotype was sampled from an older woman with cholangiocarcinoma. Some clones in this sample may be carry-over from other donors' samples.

The CDR3 bases are TGTGCCAGCAGCCCTCTACCGACCAGTGGGGCTGGGGCCAACGTCCTGACTTTC. It encodes CASSPLPTSGAGANVLTF. V and J are TRBV5-5 and TRBJ2-6; no clear D. Germline V lookup: CDR1 SGHKS, CDR2 YYEKEE (reference sequence). The V and J ends lost 4 bases and 2 bases respectively, with 19 bases between them. CDR3 length equals 18 residues.